The 3 T cell receptor beta chains below all came from one sample that was sequenced in a study of blood T cell repertoires in COVID-19. Libraries were prepared by immunoSEQ multiplex PCR; TCRdb keeps only in-frame clonotypes and omits some of them. Of almost 300,000 clones detected, around 87% appear once; the ten largest clones hold 1% to 1.5%. The sample comprised peripheral blood. These receptors were taken from a man aged 70-80 years with acute or convalescent COVID-19.

The V and J genes are TRBV9 and TRBJ2-7; D possibly corresponds to TRBD1 (6 bases). V lost 5 bases to trimming and J lost 0 bases, with 12 bases between them. Germline V gene lookup returns CDR1 SGDLS and CDR2 YYNGEE. The CDR3 has 14 amino acids. The CDR3 sequence is CASSRGSDSYEQYF. The DNA for the CDR3 is TGTGCCAGCAGTAGGGGGTCAGACTCCTACGAGCAGTACTTC.

The V gene is TRBV4-3, the J gene TRBJ1-6; 9 bases are shared with TRBD1. Germline trimming cut 2 bases from V and 10 bases from J; bases unmatched to any gene: 6. The CDR3 is 15 residues long. Germline CDR1 LGHNA, CDR2 YSLEER. CDR3 bases: TGCGCCAGCAGCCAATCGGACAGGGGTGGCTCACCCCTCCACTTT. This encodes CASSQSDRGGSPLHF.

This chain connects TRBV19 to TRBJ2-2; D is ambiguous. There are 13 residues in the CDR3. The V gene's germline CDR1 is LNHDA and CDR2 SQIVND (reference sequence). The V gene lost 4 bases and the J gene lost 0 bases, with 3 bases spanning the gap. The CDR3 is CASSTTNTGELFF. For the CDR3, the DNA is TGTGCCAGTAGTACTACGAACACCGGGGAGCTGTTTTTT. The whole variable domain, filled in from reference TRBV19 and TRBJ2-2, reads DGGITQSPKYLFRKEGQNVTLSCEQNLNHDAMYWYRQDPGQGLRLIYYSQIVNDFQKGDIAEGYSVSREKKESFPLTVTSAQKNPTAFYLCASSTTNTGELFFGEGSRLTVL.